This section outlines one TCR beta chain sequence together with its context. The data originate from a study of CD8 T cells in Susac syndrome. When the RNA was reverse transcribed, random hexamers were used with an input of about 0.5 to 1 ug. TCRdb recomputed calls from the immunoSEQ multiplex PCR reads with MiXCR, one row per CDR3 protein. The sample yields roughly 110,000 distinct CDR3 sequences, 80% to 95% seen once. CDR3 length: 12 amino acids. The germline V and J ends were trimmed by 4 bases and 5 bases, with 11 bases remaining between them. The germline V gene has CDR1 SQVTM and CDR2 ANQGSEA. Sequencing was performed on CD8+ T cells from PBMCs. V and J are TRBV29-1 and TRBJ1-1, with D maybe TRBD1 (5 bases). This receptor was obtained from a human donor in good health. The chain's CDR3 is CSVAGGDTEAFF. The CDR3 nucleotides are TGCAGCGTTGCCGGGGGTGATACTGAAGCTTTCTTT.